The 29 T cell receptor beta chains presented below share a single source sample, sequenced in a study of T cell repertoires in cytomegalovirus infection. TCRdb re-called the reads with MiXCR, one entry per CDR3 protein. The sample includes roughly 230,000 distinct CDR3 sequences, around 6.6% seen only once; the top ten take around 6.9%. The source material was PBMCs. The receptors come from a human donor in good health (CMV status not recorded). Some clones in this sample may be carry-over from other donors' samples.

This clonotype was picked up many times. This chain connects TRBV5-1 to TRBJ1-2; a possible D gene is TRBD1 (5 bases). The CDR3 sequence is 15 residues long. Trimming shortened V by 4 bases and J by 1 base, and 14 bases separated the two germline ends. The germline V gene has CDR1 SGHRS and CDR2 YFSETQ. The CDR3 sequence: CASSPGGTVNYGYTF. The CDR3 DNA reads as TGCGCCAGCAGCCCCGGCGGGACCGTTAACTATGGCTACACCTTC. Complete variable domain (other parts from reference TRBV5-1 and TRBJ1-2): KAGVTQTPRYLIKTRGQQVTLSCSPISGHRSVSWYQQTPGQGLQFLFEYFSETQRNKGNFPGRFSGRQFSNSRSEMNVSTLELGDSALYLCASSPGGTVNYGYTFGSGTRLTVV.

The table lists this clonotype with many counts. This chain joins TRBV20-1 and TRBJ1-2; D is unclear. The V gene's germline CDR1 is DFQATT and CDR2 SNEGSKA (reference sequence). With 7 bases removed from V and 2 bases from J, the gap between germline ends came to 8 bases. The CDR3 spans 11 residues. CDR3 residues: CSGPFNYGYTF. The CDR3 nucleotides are TGCAGTGGCCCATTCAACTATGGCTACACCTTC.

Many counts were recorded for this clonotype. The rearrangement joins TRBV7-2 to TRBJ1-3, with D unclear. Trimming stripped 7 bases from V and 9 bases from J, with 16 bases between. The CDR3 contains 13 residues. Germline lookup yields CDR1 SGHTA and CDR2 FQGNSA. The CDR3 DNA is TGTGCCAGCACCTCCCTAAGTACCGGCACCATATATTTT. It yields the protein CASTSLSTGTIYF.

This clonotype was seen ten or more times. This chain uses TRBV7-2 with TRBJ1-1; D possibly corresponds to TRBD1 (6 bases). The germline V and J ends were trimmed by 7 bases and 3 bases, with 12 bases remaining between them. Germline assignment: CDR1 SGHTA and CDR2 FQGNSA. This CDR3 has 13 amino acids. This chain's CDR3 is CASNVYRDTEAFF. The DNA of the CDR3 is TGTGCCAGCAACGTTTACAGGGACACTGAAGCTTTCTTT.

This clonotype was recorded at least ten times. DNA for the CDR3: TGTGCCATCAGTGAGGGCGGGGGAAAGACCCAGTACTTC. Protein product: CAISEGGGKTQYF. The chain employs TRBV10-3 and TRBJ2-5; TRBD2 matches at 7 bases. Germline V gene data show CDR1 as ENHRY and CDR2 as SYGVKD. V dropped 2 bases and J dropped 6; count of bases not matched to a gene: 3. The CDR3 totals 13 residues.

The rearrangement uses TRBV5-6 and TRBJ1-4; 9 nucleotides line up with TRBD1. The CDR3 sequence is 16 residues long. Per germline, CDR1 SGHDT and CDR2 YYEEEE. V was pared by 4 bases and J by 0 bases, with 4 bases of the junction left unmatched. The CDR3: CASSTDRGATNEKLFF. The CDR3 DNA follows: TGTGCCAGCAGCACCGACAGGGGGGCAACTAATGAAAAACTGTTTTTT.

This clonotype was counted many times. This chain links TRBV2 with TRBJ2-3; D is possibly TRBD1 or TRBD2 (6 bases each). V was shortened by 2 bases and J by 0 bases, with 15 bases between the two germline ends. This CDR3 has 17 amino acids. Germline-derived CDR1 and CDR2 are SNHLY and FYNNEI. The CDR3: CASSEPRGRGSTDTQYF. CDR3 in DNA: TGTGCCAGCAGTGAACCTCGGGGGCGGGGAAGCACAGATACGCAGTATTTT.

The CDR3 protein is CSAGHFGTGGEKLFF. CDR3 coding DNA: TGCAGTGCTGGACATTTTGGGACAGGGGGAGAAAAACTGTTTTTT. The chain is built from TRBV20-1 and TRBJ1-4; 11 bases are shared with TRBD1. Trimming at V came to 5 bases and at J to 8 bases, leaving 10 bases not matched to a gene. This CDR3 region has 15 residues. The germline V gene encodes CDR1 DFQATT and CDR2 SNEGSKA (reference sequence).

The sample holds many counts of this clonotype. V and J are TRBV2 and TRBJ2-7; D perhaps matches TRBD2 (5 bases). This CDR3 is 14 amino acids long. The V and J ends lost 7 bases and 6 bases respectively, with 19 bases between them. Looked up from germline, CDR1 is SNHLY and CDR2 is FYNNEI. DNA of the CDR3: TGTGCCAGCACCATTCCGGGGTCAGTGAGCGAGCAGTACTTC. Translating it yields CASTIPGSVSEQYF.

This clonotype was recorded many times. The genes are TRBV7-2 and TRBJ2-5; D not resolved. Germline CDR1 reads SGHTA; CDR2 reads FQGNSA. Trimming stripped 5 bases from V and 1 base from J, with 11 bases between. This CDR3 comprises 14 residues. The CDR3 loop reads CASSPDRAQETQYF. CDR3 nucleotide sequence: TGTGCCAGCAGCCCGGACCGGGCCCAAGAGACCCAGTACTTC.

This clonotype was detected ten times or more. The rearrangement uses TRBV29-1 and TRBJ1-1; D ambiguous. Germline V gene lookup returns CDR1 SQVTM and CDR2 ANQGSEA. The CDR3 contains 13 residues. Trimming removed 3 bases from V and 4 bases from J, with 12 bases in between. The chain's CDR3 is CSVDAGSATEAFF. CDR3 in DNA: TGCAGCGTTGACGCCGGGTCCGCCACTGAAGCTTTCTTT. Together with reference TRBV29-1 and TRBJ1-1, the CDR3 gives the full variable domain: SAVISQKPSRDICQRGTSLTIQCQVDSQVTMMFWYRQQPGQSLTLIATANQGSEATYESGFVIDKFPISRPNLTFSTLTVSNMSPEDSSIYLCSVDAGSATEAFFGQGTRLTVV.

This clonotype was detected ten times or more. The rearrangement joins TRBV19 to TRBJ1-1; tentative D call: TRBD1 (6 bases). The CDR3 has 15 amino acids. Germline assignment: CDR1 LNHDA and CDR2 SQIVND (reference sequence). Trimming cost V 4 bases and J 0 bases, with 12 bases left between them. The CDR3 protein is CASSSGGALNTEAFF. DNA for the CDR3: TGTGCCAGTAGTAGCGGGGGGGCGCTGAACACTGAAGCTTTCTTT.

V and J are TRBV5-6 and TRBJ1-1; 9 nucleotides agree with TRBD1. The CDR3 sequence is 18 residues long. The germline V gene encodes CDR1 SGHDT and CDR2 YYEEEE. The V gene end was trimmed by 5 bases and the J gene end by 1 base; junction bases not matched to a gene: 15. The CDR3 here is CASSYDTGGDTANTEAFF. The CDR3 DNA reads as TGTGCCAGCAGTTACGACACAGGGGGCGATACCGCGAACACTGAAGCTTTCTTT.

Ten or more counts support this clonotype. The chain links TRBV11-2 to TRBJ2-7, with TRBD1 matching 9 bases. This CDR3 is built from 17 residues. The trim removed 5 bases at V and 1 base at J, leaving 12 bases unmatched. Germline lookup yields CDR1 SGHAT and CDR2 FQNNGV. The CDR3 reads CASSPGQGLGVSYEQYF. CDR3 sequence (DNA): TGTGCCAGCAGCCCAGGACAGGGGTTAGGAGTTTCCTACGAGCAGTACTTC.

This clonotype was counted ten times or more. This chain connects TRBV7-2 to TRBJ2-5; D uncertain. CDR3 size: 12 residues. Germline CDR1 reads SGHTA; CDR2 reads FQGNSA. The V end was cut by 5 bases, the J end by 5 bases, with 9 bases between. CDR3 sequence reads: CASSHIRETQYF. Written as DNA, the CDR3 is TGTGCCAGCAGCCACATACGGGAGACCCAGTACTTC.

This clonotype was seen at least ten times. V usage is TRBV6-6 and J usage is TRBJ1-2; 7 bases fit TRBD1. J was trimmed by 9 bases and V by 6 bases; bases with no gene match: 10. Germline V gene lookup returns CDR1 MNHNY and CDR2 SVGAGI (reference sequence). This CDR3 spans 13 amino acids. CDR3 loop: CASRTDRVVSYTF. CDR3 in DNA: TGTGCCAGCAGGACAGACAGGGTTGTTAGCTACACCTTC.

This clonotype was observed many times. The J gene is TRBJ1-2, the V gene TRBV5-1, with 7 bases lining up with TRBD1. Unmatched junction bases numbered 17, after V lost 1 base and J lost 8 bases. The CDR3 is made up of 17 amino acids. Germline V gene sequence: CDR1 SGHRS, CDR2 YFSETQ. The CDR3 DNA is TGCGCCAGCAGCTTGACCCTACAGACAGGGATTTTACTCGGCTACACCTTC. It yields the protein CASSLTLQTGILLGYTF.

This clonotype showed up many times. V and J are TRBV6-4 and TRBJ2-3, with D possibly being TRBD1 or TRBD2 (6 bases each). The CDR3 totals 15 residues. The ends were cut back, 0 bases at V and 6 bases at J, with 13 bases in the middle. CDR1 and CDR2 from the germline V gene are MRHNA and SNTAGT. The CDR3 loop reads CASSDSPGGGDTQYF. CDR3 nucleotide sequence: TGTGCCAGCAGTGACTCGCCCGGGGGCGGCGATACGCAGTATTTT.

This clonotype was recorded many times. This chain uses TRBV5-1 with TRBJ2-6; 7 nucleotides match TRBD1. The CDR3 length is 14 residues. V was pared by 8 bases and J by 0 bases, with 2 bases of the junction left unmatched. Germline V gives CDR1 SGHRS, CDR2 YFSETQ. The chain's CDR3 is CASGDSSGANVLTF. Here the CDR3 DNA reads TGCGCCAGTGGGGACAGCTCTGGGGCCAACGTCCTGACTTTC. Supplemented by reference TRBV5-1 and TRBJ2-6, the full variable domain reads KAGVTQTPRYLIKTRGQQVTLSCSPISGHRSVSWYQQTPGQGLQFLFEYFSETQRNKGNFPGRFSGRQFSNSRSEMNVSTLELGDSALYLCASGDSSGANVLTFGAGSRLTVL.

This clonotype was observed many times. The chain joins TRBV29-1 to TRBJ2-7, with D possibly being TRBD1 (5 bases). Germline assignment: CDR1 SQVTM and CDR2 ANQGSEA. This CDR3 is 14 amino acids long. The germline V and J ends were trimmed by 4 bases and 2 bases, with 15 bases remaining between them. DNA of the CDR3: TGCAGCGTTGCTGCTAGGCAGGGCCCCTACGAGCAGTACTTC. It specifies CSVAARQGPYEQYF.

There are a few counts of this clonotype. J is TRBJ1-2 and V is TRBV6-6; D gene unclear. With 6 bases removed from V and 1 base from J, the gap between germline ends came to 9 bases. This CDR3 has 13 amino acids. In germline, CDR1 is MNHNY, CDR2 SVGAGI (reference sequence). As DNA, the CDR3 is TGTGCCAGCAGCTCTACACTTAACTATGGCTACACCTTC. Translated, it gives CASSSTLNYGYTF.

This clonotype was observed at least ten times. The V gene is TRBV28, the J gene TRBJ1-2; perhaps TRBD1 as D (5 bases). V gave up 0 bases and J gave up 4 bases, with 18 bases separating them. This CDR3 region has 17 residues. CDR1 and CDR2 from the germline V gene are MDHEN and SYDVKM. CDR3 sequence (DNA): TGTGCCAGCAGTTTATGGACCCCCCGGGGGGATGGCTATGGCTACACCTTC. This sequence encodes CASSLWTPRGDGYGYTF.

This clonotype has ten or more counts. The chain recombines TRBV7-2 with TRBJ2-7; 12 bases align to TRBD1. V trimming: 5 bases; J trimming: 0 bases; junction bases outside the gene matches: 8. CDR3 length: 17 residues. Germline CDR1 SGHTA, CDR2 FQGNSA. This chain's CDR3 is CASSVTGTGGFSYEQYF. The CDR3, as DNA: TGTGCCAGCAGCGTAACCGGGACAGGGGGCTTCTCCTACGAGCAGTACTTC.

This clonotype occurred many times. V and J are TRBV6-2 or TRBV6-3 and TRBJ1-1, with D possibly being TRBD1 (5 bases). From germline, CDR1 is MNHEY and CDR2 SVGEGT. Trimming shortened V by 8 bases and J by 3 bases, and 7 bases separated the two germline ends. The CDR3 has 11 amino acids. In nucleotides, the CDR3 is TGTGCCAGCGGGACCTACACTGAAGCTTTCTTT. Translated: CASGTYTEAFF.

For the CDR3, the DNA is TGCAGTGCTGAGCTCAAAGCGGGGGGCGGTGAGCAGTACTTC. Translating gives CSAELKAGGGEQYF. V is TRBV20-1 and J is TRBJ2-7; 9 bases align to TRBD2. The CDR3 loop spans 14 amino acids. V was pared by 5 bases and J by 7 bases, with 12 bases of the junction left unmatched. Germline-derived CDR1 and CDR2 are DFQATT and SNEGSKA (reference sequence).

The V gene is TRBV5-6, the J gene TRBJ1-5; TRBD1 aligns across 7 bases. The CDR3 covers 15 residues. The germline CDR1 and CDR2 sequences are SGHDT and YYEEEE. The junction had 6 bases not matched to a gene; V was cut back by 6 bases and J by 0 bases. Written as DNA, the CDR3 is TGTGCCAGCACCAGGGGACAGTATAGCAATCAGCCCCAGCATTTT. It is translated as CASTRGQYSNQPQHF. The full variable domain, completed using reference TRBV5-6 and TRBJ1-5, is DAGVTQSPTHLIKTRGQQVTLRCSPKSGHDTVSWYQQALGQGPQFIFQYYEEEERQRGNFPDRFSGHQFPNYSSELNVNALLLGDSALYLCASTRGQYSNQPQHFGDGTRLSIL.

Ten or more counts support this clonotype. This chain connects TRBV20-1 to TRBJ2-7; D uncertain. Germline CDR1 and CDR2: DFQATT and SNEGSKA (reference sequence). This CDR3 comprises 15 residues. Trimming removed 1 base from V and 6 bases from J, with 19 bases in between. The CDR3 region has the DNA TGCAGTGCTAGAGCCCCGATCGGTTCGACCGGCGAGCAGTACTTC. Translation: CSARAPIGSTGEQYF.

This clonotype was counted ten times or more. The gene calls are TRBV7-2 and TRBJ1-1; no definite D call. The CDR3 runs 14 residues. CDR1 is SGHTA and CDR2 is FQGNSA in the germline V gene. Trimming shortened V by 3 bases and J by 1 base, and 9 bases separated the two germline ends. CDR3 coding DNA: TGTGCCAGCAGCTTTAGGGTGGCGAACACTGAAGCTTTCTTT. Residues: CASSFRVANTEAFF.

In its sample, this clonotype was seen many times. This chain links TRBV6-2 or TRBV6-3 with TRBJ2-1; maybe TRBD2 (5 bases). Germline V lookup: CDR1 MNHEY, CDR2 SVGEGT. With 5 bases removed from V and 5 bases from J, the gap between germline ends came to 25 bases. There are 18 residues in the CDR3. The CDR3 reads CASSQEYLDLLEDNEQFF. DNA for the CDR3: TGTGCCAGCAGTCAAGAGTACCTTGACCTCCTGGAGGACAATGAGCAGTTCTTC.